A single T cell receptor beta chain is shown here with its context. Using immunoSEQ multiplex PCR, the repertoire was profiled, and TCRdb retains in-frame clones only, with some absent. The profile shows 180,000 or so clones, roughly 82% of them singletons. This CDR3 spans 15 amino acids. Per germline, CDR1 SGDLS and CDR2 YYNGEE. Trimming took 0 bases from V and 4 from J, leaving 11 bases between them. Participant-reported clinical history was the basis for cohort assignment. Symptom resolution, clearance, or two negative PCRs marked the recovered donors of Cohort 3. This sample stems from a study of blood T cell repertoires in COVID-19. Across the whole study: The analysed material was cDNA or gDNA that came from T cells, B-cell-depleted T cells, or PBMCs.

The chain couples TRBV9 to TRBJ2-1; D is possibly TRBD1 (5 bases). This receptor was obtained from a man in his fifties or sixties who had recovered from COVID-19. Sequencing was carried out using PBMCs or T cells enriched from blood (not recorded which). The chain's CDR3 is CASSVDDSPYNEQFF. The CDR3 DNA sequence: TGTGCCAGCAGCGTAGACGACAGCCCTTACAATGAGCAGTTCTTC.